This TCR beta chain was found in a study of Graves' ophthalmopathy and Graves' hyperthyroidism. This CDR3 spans 12 amino acids. Germline CDR1 reads DFQATT; CDR2 reads SNEGSKA (reference sequence). Between the trimmed V and J ends, which lost 1 base and 7 bases, there was a span of 11 bases. This clonotype came up many times. The authors used Ficoll-Paque density gradient centrifugation to separate PBMCs. The input was 8.5 to 10 ml of fresh peripheral blood. The TCR beta CDR3 regions underwent amplification from RNA transcripts. HTBI primers were employed in first-round RT-PCR, then a second-round multiplex PCR followed. Each CDR3 protein gets one entry after TCRdb re-called the multiplex PCR reads with MiXCR. The table lists 350,000 to 400,000 distinct CDR3 sequences, approximately 15% of them singletons, with about 7.3% in the top ten.

The sequencing sample was made of peripheral blood. The sequence was collected from a woman between 18 and 30 years old with stable Graves' hyperthyroidism. J is TRBJ2-7 and V is TRBV20-1; perhaps TRBD2 as D (5 bases). The CDR3 DNA is TGCAGTGCTAGAGGGAGGCGGGCGGAGCAGTACTTC. Translated: CSARGRRAEQYF.